Listed below are T cell receptor beta chains from one sample, sequenced in a study of T cell repertoires in cytomegalovirus infection. MiXCR, run by TCRdb on the reads, gives a single entry per CDR3 protein. Of around 490,000 distinct CDR3 sequences listed, about 25% are singletons. Source material: PBMCs. Receptors were obtained from a human donor in good health (CMV status not recorded). Some clones in this sample may be carry-over from other donors' samples. Both conserved end residues are part of each CDR3. A D gene is named only where the DNA matches it firmly. Only some rows state a clone size, as once, few, many or a class for expanded clones.

d_gene	v_gene	j_gene	abundance	CDR3nt	CDR3aa
TRBD2	TRBV6-1	TRBJ2-3	many	TGTGCCATTGGCGGGAGGGCAATAGATACGCAGTATTTT	CAIGGRAIDTQYF
TRBD2	TRBV7-6	TRBJ2-1	many	TGTGCCAGCAGCCCAACGACTAGCGCCATCAACAATGAGCAGTTCTTC	CASSPTTSAINNEQFF
.	TRBV12-3/TRBV12-4	TRBJ1-5	few	TGTGCCAGCAGTTTAATGCGAAATCAGCCCCAGCATTTT	CASSLMRNQPQHF
.	TRBV19	TRBJ1-5	.	TGTGCCAGTAGAGGCACGCAGGTCTTGAATCAGCCCCAGCATTTT	CASRGTQVLNQPQHF
TRBD2	TRBV5-4	TRBJ2-7	.	TGTGCCAGCAGCTATCCAAGCGGGGGAGTGGTATACGAGCAGTACTTC	CASSYPSGGVVYEQYF
TRBD2	TRBV28	TRBJ2-1	few	TGTGCCAGCAGCCCGGGACTAGCGGCGTTCTTC	CASSPGLAAFF
.	TRBV5-4	TRBJ1-6	.	TGTGCCAGCAGCTCCCGGGACTATAATTCACCCCTCCACTTT	CASSSRDYNSPLHF
TRBD1	TRBV9	TRBJ2-6	.	TGTGCCAGCAGCGGTACAGGGGCTGGGGCCAACGTCCTGACTTTC	CASSGTGAGANVLTF
.	TRBV7-8	TRBJ1-5	many	TGTGCCAGCAGCTTATTCTCGGGCGATAGCAATCAGCCCCAGCATTTT	CASSLFSGDSNQPQHF
.	TRBV29-1	TRBJ1-1	.	TGCAGCGCCCGGGGCATGGCAGTGAACACTGAAGCTTTCTTT	CSARGMAVNTEAFF
.	TRBV5-1	TRBJ2-2	few	TGCGCCAGCAGCTCCCGGGACAACTTTTACGCGAACACCGGGGAGCTGTTTTTT	CASSSRDNFYANTGELFF
TRBD2	TRBV4-1	TRBJ2-1	many	TGCGCCAGCAGCCAGGGATCCGCTAGCGGCTCCTACAATGAGCAGTTCTTC	CASSQGSASGSYNEQFF
TRBD2	TRBV9	TRBJ2-1	.	TGTGCCAGCAGCGTAGTGGGACTAGCGGGGCATGAGCAGTTCTTC	CASSVVGLAGHEQFF
.	TRBV6-6	TRBJ2-5	few	TGTGCCAGCAGTTACTCGGCCACACGGGAGACCCAGTACTTC	CASSYSATRETQYF
TRBD1	TRBV7-9	TRBJ2-1	many	TGTGCCAGCAGCTCGCAGGGGGCCTCCTACAATGAGCAGTTCTTC	CASSSQGASYNEQFF
TRBD2	TRBV27	TRBJ2-1	few	TGTGCCAGCAGTAGGGGGACTAGCGGTGGATGGGAGCAGTTCTTC	CASSRGTSGGWEQFF
.	TRBV12-3/TRBV12-4	TRBJ2-7	.	TGTGCCAGCAGCATCGGAGAGGCCGCCTACGAGCAGTACTTC	CASSIGEAAYEQYF
.	TRBV6-1	TRBJ1-1	many	TGTGCCAGCAGTTCTGAGGTGAACACTGAAGCTTTCTTT	CASSSEVNTEAFF
TRBD1	TRBV24-1	TRBJ1-2	.	TGTGCCACCAGTGACGGGGACAGAAGCTATGGCTACACCTTC	CATSDGDRSYGYTF
TRBD1	TRBV4-1	TRBJ1-3	.	TGCGCCAGCAGCGAAAAGGGGGCGGGGGGATCTGGAAACACCATATATTTT	CASSEKGAGGSGNTIYF
.	TRBV12-3/TRBV12-4	TRBJ1-2	few	TGTGCCAGCAGTTTCCTGACAGGAGGCTACACCTTC	CASSFLTGGYTF
TRBD1	TRBV30	TRBJ1-2	.	TGTGCCTGGGAGAAGACCCCCGACAGGGTTTTTGGCTACACCTTC	CAWEKTPDRVFGYTF
.	TRBV6-6	TRBJ1-5	.	TGTGCCAGCATCCAGGACGGTAGCAATCAGCCCCAGCATTTT	CASIQDGSNQPQHF
TRBD2	TRBV4-3	TRBJ2-3	.	TGCGCCAGCAGCCAACAGCGGGGGGATACGCAGTATTTT	CASSQQRGDTQYF
.	TRBV12-3/TRBV12-4	TRBJ2-3	many	TGTGCCAGCAGTTTCTTTCGTCCTAGCACAGATACGCAGTATTTT	CASSFFRPSTDTQYF
TRBD1	TRBV7-2	TRBJ1-6	few	TGTGCCAGCAGCCTAGGGGACAGGAGCTCCTATAATTCACCCCTCCACTTT	CASSLGDRSSYNSPLHF
.	TRBV6-2/TRBV6-3	TRBJ2-3	few	TGTGCCAGCAGTAACCCTATAAATACGCAGTATTTT	CASSNPINTQYF
.	TRBV4-1	TRBJ2-1	few	TGCGCCAGCAGCCAAGTCGGAGATGAGCAGTTCTTC	CASSQVGDEQFF
.	TRBV15	TRBJ1-2	.	TGTGCCACCTGGGGAAGGGAAGACAGTCTTTCGGATGGCTACACCTTC	CATWGREDSLSDGYTF
.	TRBV12-5	TRBJ1-1	.	TGTGCTAGTGGTCCAACCTTGGGGGCGCGAGACACTGAAGCTTTCTTT	CASGPTLGARDTEAFF
.	TRBV30	TRBJ2-5	.	TGTGCCTGGAGTGAGTCCCGGGAGACCCAGTACTTC	CAWSESRETQYF
TRBD2	TRBV7-2	TRBJ2-7	few	TGTGCCAGCAGCATCGAGCGGGGGTCCTACTACGAGCAGTACTTC	CASSIERGSYYEQYF
.	TRBV19	TRBJ2-5	.	TGTGCCAGTAGTATCGGGTTAGAGACCCAGTACTTC	CASSIGLETQYF
TRBD1	TRBV7-8	TRBJ2-7	.	TGTGCCAGCAGCACCGAAGGACAGGGGACTTCCTACGAGCAGTACTTC	CASSTEGQGTSYEQYF
.	TRBV29-1	TRBJ1-2	.	TGCAGCGCCTCCAGACTAAGGGGTAGTATTAACTATGGCTACACCTTC	CSASRLRGSINYGYTF
.	TRBV29-1	TRBJ2-3	many	TGCAGCGTTGATTGGCAGGGTCAAGATACGCAGTATTTT	CSVDWQGQDTQYF
.	TRBV25-1	TRBJ1-4	.	TGTGCCAGCAGTGAGGATGCAACTAATGAAAAACTGTTTTTT	CASSEDATNEKLFF